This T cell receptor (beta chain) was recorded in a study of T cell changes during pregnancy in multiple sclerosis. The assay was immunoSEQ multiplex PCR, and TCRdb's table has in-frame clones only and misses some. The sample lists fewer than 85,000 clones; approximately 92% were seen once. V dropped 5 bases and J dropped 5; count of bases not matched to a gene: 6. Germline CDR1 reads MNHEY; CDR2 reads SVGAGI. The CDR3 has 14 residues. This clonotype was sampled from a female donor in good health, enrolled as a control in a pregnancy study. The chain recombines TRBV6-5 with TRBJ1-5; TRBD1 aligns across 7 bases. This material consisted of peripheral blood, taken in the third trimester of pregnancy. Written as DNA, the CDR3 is TGTGCCAGCAGTAAGACAGGGTATGATCAGCCCCAGCATTTT. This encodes CASSKTGYDQPQHF.